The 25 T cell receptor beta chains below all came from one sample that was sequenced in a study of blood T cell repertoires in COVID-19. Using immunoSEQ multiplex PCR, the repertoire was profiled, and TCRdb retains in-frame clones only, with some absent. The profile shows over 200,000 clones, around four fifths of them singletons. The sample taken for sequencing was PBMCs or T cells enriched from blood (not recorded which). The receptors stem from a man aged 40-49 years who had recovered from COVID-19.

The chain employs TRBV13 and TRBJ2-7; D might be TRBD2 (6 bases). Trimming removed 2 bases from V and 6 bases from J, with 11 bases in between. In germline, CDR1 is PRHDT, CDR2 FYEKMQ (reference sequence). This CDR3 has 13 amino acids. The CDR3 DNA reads TGTGCCAGCAGCTTATTGGAGGGTGGCGAGCAGTACTTC. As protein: CASSLLEGGEQYF.

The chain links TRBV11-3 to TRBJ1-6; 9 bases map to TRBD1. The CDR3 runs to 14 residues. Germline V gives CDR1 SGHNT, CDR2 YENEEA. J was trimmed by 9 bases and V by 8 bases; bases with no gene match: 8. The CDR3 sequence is CASPIQGATSPLHF. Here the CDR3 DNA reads TGTGCCAGCCCAATACAGGGGGCGACTTCACCCCTCCACTTT.

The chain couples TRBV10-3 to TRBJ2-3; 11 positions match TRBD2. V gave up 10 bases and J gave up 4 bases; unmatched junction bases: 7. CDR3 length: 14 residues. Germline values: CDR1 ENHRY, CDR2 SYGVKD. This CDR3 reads CATIAGGPSDTQYF. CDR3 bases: TGTGCCACCATAGCGGGAGGGCCCTCAGATACGCAGTATTTT.

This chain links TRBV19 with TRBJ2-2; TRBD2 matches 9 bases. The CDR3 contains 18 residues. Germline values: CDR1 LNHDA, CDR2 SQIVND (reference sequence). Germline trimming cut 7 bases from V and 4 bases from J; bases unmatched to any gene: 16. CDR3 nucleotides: TGTGCCAGTACCTCACGCAGCCGGCTAGCGGGAACCACCGGGGAGCTGTTTTTT. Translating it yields CASTSRSRLAGTTGELFF.

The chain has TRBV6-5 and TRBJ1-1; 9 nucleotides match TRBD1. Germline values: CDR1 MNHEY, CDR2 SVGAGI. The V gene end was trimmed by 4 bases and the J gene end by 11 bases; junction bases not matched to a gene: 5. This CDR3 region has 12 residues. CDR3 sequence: CASSSQGARAFF. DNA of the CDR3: TGTGCCAGCAGTTCACAGGGGGCGCGGGCTTTCTTT.

This CDR3 reads CASRTRLAVYNEQFF. In nucleotides, the CDR3 is TGTGCCAGCAGAACTCGACTAGCGGTATACAATGAGCAGTTCTTC. The chain recombines TRBV6-5 with TRBJ2-1, with TRBD2 matching over 9 bases. In germline, CDR1 is MNHEY, CDR2 SVGAGI. CDR3 length equals 15 residues. Losses at the gene ends were 6 bases for V and 4 bases for J; bases not matched to a gene: 7.

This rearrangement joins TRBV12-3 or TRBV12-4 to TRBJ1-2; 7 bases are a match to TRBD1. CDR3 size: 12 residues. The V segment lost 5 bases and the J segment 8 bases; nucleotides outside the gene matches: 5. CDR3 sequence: CASSNRGIGYTF. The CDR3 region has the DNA TGTGCCAGCAGTAACAGGGGAATAGGCTACACCTTC.

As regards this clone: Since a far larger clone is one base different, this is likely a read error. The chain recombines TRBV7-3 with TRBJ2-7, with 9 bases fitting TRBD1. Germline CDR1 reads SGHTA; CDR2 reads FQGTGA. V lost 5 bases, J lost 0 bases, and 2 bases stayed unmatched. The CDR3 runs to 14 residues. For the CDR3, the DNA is TGTGCCAGCAGCCCGACAGGGGGCTCCTACGAGCAGTACTTC. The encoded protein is CASSPTGGSYEQYF.

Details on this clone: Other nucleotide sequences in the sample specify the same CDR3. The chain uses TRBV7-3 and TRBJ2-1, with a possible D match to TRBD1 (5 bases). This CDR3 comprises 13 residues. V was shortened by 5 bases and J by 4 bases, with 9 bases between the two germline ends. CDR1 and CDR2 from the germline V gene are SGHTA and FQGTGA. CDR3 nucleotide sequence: TGTGCCAGCAGCCGAGACAGTTACAATGAGCAGTTCTTC. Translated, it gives CASSRDSYNEQFF.

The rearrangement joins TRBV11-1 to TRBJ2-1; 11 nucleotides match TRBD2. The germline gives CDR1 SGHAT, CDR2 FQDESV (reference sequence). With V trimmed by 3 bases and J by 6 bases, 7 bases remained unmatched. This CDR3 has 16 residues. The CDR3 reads CASSFLAGGPVNEQFF. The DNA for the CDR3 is TGTGCCAGCAGCTTCCTAGCGGGGGGCCCGGTCAATGAGCAGTTCTTC.

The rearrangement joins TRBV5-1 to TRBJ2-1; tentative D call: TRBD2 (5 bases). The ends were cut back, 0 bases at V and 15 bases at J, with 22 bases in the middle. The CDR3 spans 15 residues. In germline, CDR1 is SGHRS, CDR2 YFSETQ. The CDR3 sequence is CASSLENGEGSARFF. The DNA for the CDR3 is TGCGCCAGCAGCTTGGAAAACGGGGAAGGTTCTGCTAGGTTCTTC.

The CDR3 nucleotides read TGTGCCAGTAGTATAGATCCCAGGGAGCAGTTCTTC. Its protein is CASSIDPREQFF. The chain links TRBV19 to TRBJ2-1; D gene uncertain. Germline values: CDR1 LNHDA, CDR2 SQIVND (reference sequence). The CDR3 totals 12 residues. V was pared by 0 bases and J by 10 bases, with 7 bases between. The variable domain in full, completed from reference TRBV19 and TRBJ2-1, reads DGGITQSPKYLFRKEGQNVTLSCEQNLNHDAMYWYRQDPGQGLRLIYYSQIVNDFQKGDIAEGYSVSREKKESFPLTVTSAQKNPTAFYLCASSIDPREQFFGPGTRLTVL.

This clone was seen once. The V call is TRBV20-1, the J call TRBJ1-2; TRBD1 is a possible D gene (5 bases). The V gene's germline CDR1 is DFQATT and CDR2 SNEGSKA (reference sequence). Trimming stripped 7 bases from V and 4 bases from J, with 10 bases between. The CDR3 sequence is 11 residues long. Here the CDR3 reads CSVGGGYGYTF. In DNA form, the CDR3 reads TGCAGTGTGGGCGGGGGCTATGGCTACACCTTC.

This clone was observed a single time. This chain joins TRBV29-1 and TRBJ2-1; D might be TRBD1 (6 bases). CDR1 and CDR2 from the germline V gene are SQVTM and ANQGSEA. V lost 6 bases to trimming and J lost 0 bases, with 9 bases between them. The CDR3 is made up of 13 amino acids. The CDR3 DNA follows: TGCAGCGTCAGGACAGTCTCCTACAATGAGCAGTTCTTC. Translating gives CSVRTVSYNEQFF.

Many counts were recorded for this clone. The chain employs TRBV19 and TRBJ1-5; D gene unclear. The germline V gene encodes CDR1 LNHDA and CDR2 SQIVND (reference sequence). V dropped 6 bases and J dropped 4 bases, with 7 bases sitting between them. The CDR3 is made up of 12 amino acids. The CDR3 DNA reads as TGTGCCAGTAGCCTCCTAAATCAGCCCCAGCATTTT. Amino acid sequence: CASSLLNQPQHF.

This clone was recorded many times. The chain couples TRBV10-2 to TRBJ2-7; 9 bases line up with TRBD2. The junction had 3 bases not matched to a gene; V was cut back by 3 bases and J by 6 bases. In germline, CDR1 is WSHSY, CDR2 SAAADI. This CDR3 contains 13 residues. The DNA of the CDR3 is TGCGCCAGCAGTGACCTAGCGGGATGCGAGCAGTACTTC. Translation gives CASSDLAGCEQYF.

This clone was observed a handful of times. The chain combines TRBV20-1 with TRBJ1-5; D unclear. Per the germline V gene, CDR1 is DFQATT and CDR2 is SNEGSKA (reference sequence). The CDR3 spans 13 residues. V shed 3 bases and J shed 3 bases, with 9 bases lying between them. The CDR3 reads CSASNGPNQPQHF. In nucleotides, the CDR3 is TGCAGTGCTAGTAACGGTCCCAATCAGCCCCAGCATTTT.

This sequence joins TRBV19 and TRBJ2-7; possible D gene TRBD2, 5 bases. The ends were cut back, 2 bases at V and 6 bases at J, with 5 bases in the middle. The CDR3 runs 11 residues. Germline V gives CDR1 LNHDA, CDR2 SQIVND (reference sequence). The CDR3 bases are TGTGCCAGTAGTATACGGGGCGAGCAGTACTTC. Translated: CASSIRGEQYF.

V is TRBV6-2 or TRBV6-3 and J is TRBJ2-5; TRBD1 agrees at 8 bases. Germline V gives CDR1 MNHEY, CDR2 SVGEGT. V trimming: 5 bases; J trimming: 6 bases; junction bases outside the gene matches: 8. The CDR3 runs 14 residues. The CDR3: CASSAGQGGKTQYF. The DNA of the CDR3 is TGTGCCAGCAGTGCTGGACAGGGCGGGAAGACCCAGTACTTC.

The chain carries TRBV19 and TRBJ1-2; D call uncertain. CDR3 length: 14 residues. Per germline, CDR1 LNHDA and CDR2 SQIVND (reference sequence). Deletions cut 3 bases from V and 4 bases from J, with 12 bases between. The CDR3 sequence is CASSMGDRAYGYTF. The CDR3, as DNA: TGTGCCAGTAGTATGGGAGATCGGGCCTATGGCTACACCTTC.

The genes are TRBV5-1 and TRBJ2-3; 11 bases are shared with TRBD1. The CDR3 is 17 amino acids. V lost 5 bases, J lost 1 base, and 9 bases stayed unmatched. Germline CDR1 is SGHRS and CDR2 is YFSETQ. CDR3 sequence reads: CASRRGTGGLRTDTQYF. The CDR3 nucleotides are TGCGCCAGCAGGAGGGGGACAGGGGGTCTCCGCACAGATACGCAGTATTTT.

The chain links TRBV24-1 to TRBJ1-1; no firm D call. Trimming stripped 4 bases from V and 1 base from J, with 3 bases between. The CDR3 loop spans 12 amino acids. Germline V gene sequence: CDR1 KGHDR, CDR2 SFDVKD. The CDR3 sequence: CATSDRNTEAFF. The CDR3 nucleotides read TGTGCCACCAGTGACCGGAACACTGAAGCTTTCTTT.

The CDR3 spells CASSGRTTRATDTQYF. DNA of the CDR3: TGTGCCAGCAGTGGTAGGACCACTAGAGCGACAGATACGCAGTATTTT. This chain connects TRBV6-1 to TRBJ2-3; the D gene is possibly TRBD2 (5 bases). Germline values: CDR1 MNHNS, CDR2 SASEGT. The CDR3 loop spans 16 amino acids. V was pared by 4 bases and J by 3 bases, with 17 bases between.

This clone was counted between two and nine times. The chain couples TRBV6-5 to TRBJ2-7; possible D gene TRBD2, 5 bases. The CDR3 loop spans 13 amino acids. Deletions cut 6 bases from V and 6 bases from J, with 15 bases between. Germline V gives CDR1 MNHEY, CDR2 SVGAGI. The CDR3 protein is CASSIGLAGEQYF. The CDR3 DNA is TGTGCCAGCAGCATCGGGCTAGCAGGCGAGCAGTACTTC.

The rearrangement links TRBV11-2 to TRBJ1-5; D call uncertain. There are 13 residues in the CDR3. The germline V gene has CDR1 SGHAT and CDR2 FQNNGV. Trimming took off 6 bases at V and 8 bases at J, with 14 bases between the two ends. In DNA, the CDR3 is TGTGCCAGCAGTCGAAGCGGAGGGAAGCCCCAGCATTTT. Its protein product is CASSRSGGKPQHF.